Presented here are 27 T cell receptor beta chains from one specimen sequenced in a study of technical replicates of blood from a handful of donors. Assay: immunoSEQ multiplex PCR; the TCRdb copy retains only in-frame clones and omits some. The repertoire holds 70,000 to 95,000 clones, 91% seen once, with about 0.38% in the top ten. The sample was T cells isolated from PBMCs. These receptors were obtained from a human donor in good health. Some clones in this sample may be carry-over from other donors' samples.

J is TRBJ2-7 and V is TRBV7-2, with D uncertain. Germline V CDR1 and CDR2: SGHTA, FQGNSA. The CDR3 is 14 amino acids. Trimming removed 5 bases at V and 0 bases at J, with 11 bases between. CDR3 coding DNA: TGTGCCAGCAGCGATAGCCCGGGCTCCTACGAGCAGTACTTC. Its translation: CASSDSPGSYEQYF. Based on the CDR3 plus reference TRBV7-2 and TRBJ2-7, the full variable domain is GAGVSQSPSNKVTEKGKDVELRCDPISGHTALYWYRQSLGQGLEFLIYFQGNSAPDKSGLPSDRFSAERTGGSVSTLTIQRTQQEDSAVYLCASSDSPGSYEQYFGPGTRLTVT.

This chain joins TRBV29-1 and TRBJ2-3; D may be TRBD1 (6 bases). This CDR3 comprises 11 residues. V lost 4 bases and J lost 9, with 11 bases in between. Germline V CDR1 and CDR2: SQVTM, ANQGSEA. The CDR3 reads CSVVSGETQYF. The CDR3 DNA is TGCAGCGTTGTATCAGGGGAGACGCAGTATTTT.

About this clone itself: Other DNA sequences in the sample encode the same CDR3. The rearrangement joins TRBV27 to TRBJ2-6; D uncertain. Germline CDR1 is MNHEY and CDR2 is SMNVEV (reference sequence). V lost 6 bases, J lost 0 bases, and 6 bases lay in between. This CDR3 contains 14 residues. The CDR3 coding sequence is TGTGCCAGCAGCCTGTACTCTGGGGCCAACGTCCTGACTTTC. It translates to CASSLYSGANVLTF.

The chain carries TRBV7-8 and TRBJ1-2; D is uncertain. CDR3 length: 15 residues. Per germline, CDR1 SGHVS and CDR2 FQNEAQ. Trimming took off 3 bases at V and 8 bases at J, with 19 bases between the two ends. CDR3 in DNA: TGTGCCAGCAGCTTGGACCTAAGGAGGTCGGACGGCTACACCTTC. Its protein product is CASSLDLRRSDGYTF.

The rearrangement uses TRBV19 and TRBJ1-1, with 7 bases lining up with TRBD1. Germline V gene data show CDR1 as LNHDA and CDR2 as SQIVND (reference sequence). The ends lost 5 bases at V and 4 bases at J; junction bases unmatched: 4. The CDR3 loop spans 13 amino acids. The CDR3 DNA follows: TGTGCCAGTAGTCACCGGGACAGCACTGAAGCTTTCTTT. This encodes CASSHRDSTEAFF.

This CDR3 reads CASSGQPGQGYEQYF. Here the CDR3 DNA reads TGCGCCAGCAGCGGTCAACCGGGACAGGGCTACGAGCAGTACTTC. The chain uses TRBV5-1 and TRBJ2-7, with 9 nucleotides matching TRBD1. Trimming at V came to 4 bases and at J to 3 bases, leaving 8 bases not matched to a gene. CDR1 is SGHRS and CDR2 is YFSETQ in the germline V gene. The CDR3 extends over 15 amino acids.

The genes are TRBV5-1 and TRBJ2-5, with D perhaps TRBD1 (7 bases). The CDR3 sequence is 17 residues long. Trimming took off 2 bases at V and 5 bases at J, with 22 bases between the two ends. Germline values: CDR1 SGHRS, CDR2 YFSETQ. The CDR3 spells CASSFGGGLVVWETQYF. For the CDR3, the DNA is TGCGCCAGCAGCTTTGGAGGGGGCCTTGTAGTTTGGGAGACCCAGTACTTC.

The chain has TRBV18 and TRBJ2-4; D may be TRBD1 (5 bases). This CDR3 has 16 amino acids. CDR1 is KGHSH, CDR2 LQKENI, per germline. Trimming removed 6 bases from V and 9 bases from J, with 24 bases in between. The CDR3 bases are TGTGCCAGCTCGGCCGGTCAAGGACACCCCTCGAGCATTCAGTACTTC. Its protein is CASSAGQGHPSSIQYF.

This chain links TRBV30 with TRBJ2-5, with TRBD2 matching over 7 bases. CDR3 size: 15 residues. The germline gives CDR1 GTSNPN, CDR2 SVGIG (reference sequence). J was trimmed by 5 bases and V by 1 base; bases with no gene match: 10. CDR3 in DNA: TGTGCCTGGAGTGCTCGCGGGAGTATCTGGGAGACCCAGTACTTC. Residues: CAWSARGSIWETQYF.

The chain links TRBV6-5 to TRBJ2-7, with D possibly being TRBD1 (6 bases). Germline V gene lookup returns CDR1 MNHEY and CDR2 SVGAGI. V lost 0 bases and J 2 bases, leaving 11 bases between the germline ends. The CDR3 runs to 15 residues. The DNA for the CDR3 is TGTGCCAGCAGTTACTCAACCAGGGGTACCTACGAGCAGTACTTC. Residues: CASSYSTRGTYEQYF.

The CDR3, as DNA: TGCGCCAGCAGCTTGTTTGACTCCACAGATACGCAGTATTTT. It specifies CASSLFDSTDTQYF. This chain connects TRBV5-1 to TRBJ2-3; D is unclear. Between the trimmed V and J ends, which lost 1 base and 2 bases, there was a span of 8 bases. This CDR3 has 14 amino acids. Per the germline V gene, CDR1 is SGHRS and CDR2 is YFSETQ.

CDR3 in amino acids: CATSRETSGRHEQFF. The CDR3 coding sequence is TGTGCCACCAGCAGAGAAACTAGCGGGAGACATGAGCAGTTCTTC. The V and J genes are TRBV15 and TRBJ2-1, with 11 bases fitting TRBD2. The CDR3 has 15 amino acids. Germline trimming cut 0 bases from V and 8 bases from J; bases unmatched to any gene: 3. Germline V gene data show CDR1 as LNHNV and CDR2 as YYDKDF (reference sequence).

The chain links TRBV15 to TRBJ1-1, with D perhaps TRBD1 (5 bases). The CDR3 length is 15 residues. Germline assignment: CDR1 LNHNV and CDR2 YYDKDF (reference sequence). V lost 2 bases and J 1 base, leaving 11 bases between the germline ends. The CDR3 DNA is TGTGCCACCAGCAGACCAACAGGCGGGAACACTGAAGCTTTCTTT. Translated, it gives CATSRPTGGNTEAFF.

The rearrangement links TRBV2 to TRBJ2-3, with TRBD2 matching 9 bases. Germline V gene data show CDR1 as SNHLY and CDR2 as FYNNEI. J lost 6 bases, V lost 2 bases, and 3 bases had no gene match. CDR3 length: 14 residues. This CDR3 reads CASSELTSGDTQYF. CDR3 bases: TGTGCCAGCAGTGAACTCACTAGCGGGGATACGCAGTATTTT. The full variable domain, its missing parts supplied by reference TRBV2 and TRBJ2-3, is EPEVTQTPSHQVTQMGQEVILRCVPISNHLYFYWYRQILGQKVEFLVSFYNNEISEKSEIFDDQFSVERPDGSNFTLKIRSTKLEDSAMYFCASSELTSGDTQYFGPGTRLTVL.

This chain uses TRBV21-1 with TRBJ2-7; TRBD1 is the table's D call, not checked against the DNA. TRBV21-1 is shown as a pseudogene. This CDR3 region has 13 residues. The chain's CDR3 is CASSRQGLGEQYF. The CDR3 DNA reads TGTGCCAGCAGCAGACAGGGTTTGGGCGAGCAGTACTTC.

The CDR3 here is CSVGRTGGQEKLFF. The CDR3, as DNA: TGCAGCGTGGGACGGACAGGGGGCCAAGAAAAACTGTTTTTT. V usage is TRBV29-1 and J usage is TRBJ1-4, with TRBD1 matching over 11 bases. Looked up from germline, CDR1 is SQVTM and CDR2 is ANQGSEA. Trimming took 6 bases from V and 8 from J; bases not matched to a gene: 8. The CDR3 consists of 14 residues.

The CDR3 here is CASSLRTGEDTQYF. The CDR3 nucleotides read TGTGCCAGCAGCTTAAGGACAGGGGAAGATACGCAGTATTTT. J is TRBJ2-3 and V is TRBV11-3; 9 bases fit TRBD1. With V trimmed by 2 bases and J by 5 bases, 2 bases remained unmatched. The CDR3 loop spans 14 amino acids. Per the germline V gene, CDR1 is SGHNT and CDR2 is YENEEA.

The chain joins TRBV13 to TRBJ1-4; a weak D match, TRBD1 (5 bases). The length of the CDR3 is 16 residues. In germline, CDR1 is PRHDT, CDR2 FYEKMQ (reference sequence). V shed 5 bases and J shed 5 bases, with 18 bases lying between them. The CDR3 DNA reads as TGTGCCAGCAGCACCATCGGGACTGGGAGGAATGAAAAACTGTTTTTT. As protein: CASSTIGTGRNEKLFF.

The rearrangement links TRBV28 to TRBJ2-3; 9 nucleotides match TRBD2. The CDR3 contains 15 residues. V lost 4 bases, J lost 3 bases, and 5 bases stayed unmatched. The V gene's germline CDR1 is MDHEN and CDR2 SYDVKM. Here the CDR3 reads CASSWDAGGTDTQYF. The CDR3 DNA sequence: TGTGCCAGCAGTTGGGACGCGGGAGGGACAGATACGCAGTATTTT.

This chain connects TRBV9 to TRBJ2-1; tentative D call: TRBD2 (6 bases). This CDR3 is 13 amino acids long. The germline CDR1 and CDR2 sequences are SGDLS and YYNGEE. V shed 3 bases and J shed 11 bases, with 15 bases lying between them. The chain's CDR3 is CASSEHGSGKQFF. CDR3 DNA sequence: TGTGCCAGCAGCGAACACGGTAGCGGTAAGCAGTTCTTC. Complete variable domain (other parts from reference TRBV9 and TRBJ2-1): DSGVTQTPKHLITATGQRVTLRCSPRSGDLSVYWYQQSLDQGLQFLIQYYNGEERAKGNILERFSAQQFPDLHSELNLSSLELGDSALYFCASSEHGSGKQFFGPGTRLTVL.

The V gene is TRBV11-3, the J gene TRBJ2-2, with D possibly matching TRBD2 (5 bases). The germline V and J ends were trimmed by 3 bases and 1 base, with 9 bases remaining between them. The germline CDR1 and CDR2 sequences are SGHNT and YENEEA. The CDR3 totals 15 residues. The CDR3 reads CASSFAGENTGELFF. The CDR3 DNA reads as TGTGCCAGCAGCTTTGCGGGCGAGAACACCGGGGAGCTGTTTTTT.

The V call is TRBV13, the J call TRBJ1-4; the match to TRBD1 covers 9 bases. The V gene's germline CDR1 is PRHDT and CDR2 FYEKMQ (reference sequence). The trim removed 5 bases at V and 5 bases at J, leaving 9 bases unmatched. The CDR3 sequence is 16 residues long. The CDR3 DNA is TGTGCCAGCAGCCTCAAGTTGGGACAGGGAAATGAAAAACTGTTTTTT. Amino acid sequence: CASSLKLGQGNEKLFF.

The V gene is TRBV2, the J gene TRBJ2-7, with D tentatively TRBD1 (6 bases). The length of the CDR3 is 14 residues. The V gene's germline CDR1 is SNHLY and CDR2 FYNNEI. The V gene lost 8 bases and the J gene lost 0 bases, with 14 bases spanning the gap. This CDR3 is CASREGTTSYEQYF. CDR3 bases: TGTGCCAGCCGCGAGGGGACAACCTCCTACGAGCAGTACTTC.

This clone was counted a single time. The gene calls are TRBV10-3 and TRBJ2-7, with 9 bases identical to TRBD1. This CDR3 is built from 11 residues. The germline V gene has CDR1 ENHRY and CDR2 SYGVKD. Unmatched junction bases numbered 5, after V lost 9 bases and J lost 8 bases. CDR3 in amino acids: CAMGQGDKQYF. CDR3 sequence (DNA): TGTGCCATGGGACAGGGAGACAAGCAGTACTTC.

J is TRBJ1-2 and V is TRBV11-3; 7 bases match TRBD1. The CDR3 consists of 16 residues. With V trimmed by 0 bases and J by 5 bases, 9 bases remained unmatched. Looked up from germline, CDR1 is SGHNT and CDR2 is YENEEA. CDR3 in amino acids: CASSLDGRDSSYGYTF. The DNA for the CDR3 is TGTGCCAGCAGCTTAGATGGTCGGGACAGCTCATATGGCTACACCTTC. The full variable domain, its missing parts supplied by reference TRBV11-3 and TRBJ1-2, is EAGVVQSPRYKIIEKKQPVAFWCNPISGHNTLYWYLQNLGQGPELLIRYENEEAVDDSQLPKDRFSAERLKGVDSTLKIQPAELGDSAVYLCASSLDGRDSSYGYTFGSGTRLTVV.

The chain carries TRBV7-6 and TRBJ2-3; D not resolved. CDR1 is SGHVS, CDR2 FNYEAQ, per germline. The V gene lost 0 bases and the J gene lost 6 bases, with 7 bases spanning the gap. This CDR3 region has 13 residues. In DNA form, the CDR3 reads TGTGCCAGCAGCTTAGCGGCAGCGGATACGCAGTATTTT. Translation gives CASSLAAADTQYF.

This clone was detected only once. This chain links TRBV18 with TRBJ2-7; 10 nucleotides match TRBD2. The CDR3 sequence is 14 residues long. After removal of 3 bases from V and 5 bases from J, the junction contained 4 bases not matched to a gene. Germline V gene sequence: CDR1 KGHSH, CDR2 LQKENI. The CDR3 is CASSPSGRTDEQYF. The DNA of the CDR3 is TGTGCCAGCTCACCTAGCGGGAGGACGGACGAGCAGTACTTC. Full variable domain (remainder filled in from reference TRBV18 and TRBJ2-7): NAGVMQNPRHLVRRRGQEARLRCSPMKGHSHVYWYRQLPEEGLKFMVYLQKENIIDESGMPKERFSAEFPKEGPSILRIQQVVRGDSAAYFCASSPSGRTDEQYFGPGTRLTVT.